The 14 T cell receptor beta chains reported below all come from one sample, sequenced in a study of blood T cell repertoires in COVID-19. Measured with immunoSEQ multiplex PCR; TCRdb has only the in-frame clones, and not every one. The sample has 350,000 or so clones, about 86% seen once. The specimen was PBMCs or T cells enriched from blood (not recorded which). The receptor source for this set is a woman between 35 and 50 years old with acute COVID-19.

The chain has TRBV19 and TRBJ1-3; no firm D call. V was trimmed by 11 bases and J by 6 bases, leaving 14 bases between them. CDR3 length equals 12 residues. From germline, CDR1 is LNHDA and CDR2 SQIVND (reference sequence). CDR3 amino acids: CAATGALNTIYF. CDR3 in DNA: TGTGCCGCGACGGGAGCCTTAAACACCATATATTTT.

This chain links TRBV19 with TRBJ1-1; weak D call: TRBD1 (5 bases). The CDR3 is 15 amino acids. Germline-derived CDR1 and CDR2 are LNHDA and SQIVND (reference sequence). V was clipped by 2 bases and J by 8 bases, with 18 bases between them. CDR3 in amino acids: CASSIIQLRQGEAFF. The DNA for the CDR3 is TGTGCCAGTAGTATAATCCAGTTGAGGCAGGGCGAAGCTTTCTTT.

V and J are TRBV6-5 and TRBJ2-6, with D possibly being TRBD1 (5 bases). Germline CDR1 reads MNHEY; CDR2 reads SVGAGI. Trimming stripped 1 base from V and 1 base from J, with 8 bases between. The CDR3 is 16 residues long. CDR3 protein: CASSYYQGSGANVLTF. The CDR3 region has the DNA TGTGCCAGCAGTTACTATCAGGGTTCTGGGGCCAACGTCCTGACTTTC.

This clone was observed a few times. The gene calls are TRBV9 and TRBJ1-1; D is possibly TRBD1 (5 bases). CDR3 size: 16 residues. From germline, CDR1 is SGDLS and CDR2 YYNGEE. V shed 4 bases and J shed 0 bases, with 16 bases lying between them. CDR3 protein: CASSPPWGRVNTEAFF. The CDR3 DNA is TGTGCCAGCAGCCCCCCTTGGGGCAGGGTGAACACTGAAGCTTTCTTT.

In its sample, this clone was seen a few times. The V gene is TRBV9, the J gene TRBJ2-1; possibly TRBD2 for D (6 bases). This CDR3 region has 15 residues. Trimming removed 4 bases from V and 2 bases from J, with 13 bases in between. Germline V gene sequence: CDR1 SGDLS, CDR2 YYNGEE. CDR3 in amino acids: CASSKATGAYNEQFF. The CDR3 nucleotides read TGTGCCAGCAGCAAAGCAACGGGAGCCTACAATGAGCAGTTCTTC. The variable domain in full, with the rest retrieved from reference TRBV9 and TRBJ2-1, is DSGVTQTPKHLITATGQRVTLRCSPRSGDLSVYWYQQSLDQGLQFLIQYYNGEERAKGNILERFSAQQFPDLHSELNLSSLELGDSALYFCASSKATGAYNEQFFGPGTRLTVL.

The rearrangement uses TRBV27 and TRBJ2-5; perhaps TRBD2 as D (7 bases). Trimming shortened V by 2 bases and J by 4 bases, and 11 bases separated the two germline ends. The CDR3 loop spans 14 amino acids. From germline, CDR1 is MNHEY and CDR2 SMNVEV (reference sequence). CDR3: CASSLRGRGETQYF. Written as DNA, the CDR3 is TGTGCCAGCAGTTTAAGGGGGAGGGGAGAGACCCAGTACTTC.

The gene calls are TRBV3-1 (or the pseudogene TRBV3-2) and TRBJ1-2; possibly TRBD1 for D (6 bases). Trimming took 2 bases from V and 8 from J, leaving 21 bases between them. The germline V gene encodes CDR1 LGHDT and CDR2 YNNKEL (reference sequence). This CDR3 region has 16 residues. CDR3 DNA sequence: TGTGCCAGCAGCCAAACCTCGACCCGGACAGCCCACGGCTACACCTTC. It yields the protein CASSQTSTRTAHGYTF.

This chain uses TRBV2 with TRBJ1-1; 10 positions agree with TRBD1. Losses at the gene ends were 8 bases for V and 5 bases for J; bases not matched to a gene: 11. The CDR3 covers 15 residues. From germline, CDR1 is SNHLY and CDR2 FYNNEI. Here the CDR3 DNA reads TGTGCCAGCTGTTTTGGACAGGGGGGGACAACTGAAGCTTTCTTT. Translating gives CASCFGQGGTTEAFF.

The chain recombines TRBV11-3 with TRBJ2-2; maybe TRBD1 (6 bases). The CDR3 length is 16 residues. Trimming shortened V by 2 bases and J by 2 bases, and 12 bases separated the two germline ends. The germline V gene encodes CDR1 SGHNT and CDR2 YENEEA. The CDR3 here is CASSLRNRENTGELFF. CDR3 coding DNA: TGTGCCAGCAGCTTAAGAAACAGGGAAAACACCGGGGAGCTGTTTTTT.

The rearrangement links TRBV7-2 to TRBJ2-3; TRBD2 agrees at 7 bases. There are 15 residues in the CDR3. CDR1 and CDR2 from the germline V gene are SGHTA and FQGNSA. V lost 6 bases and J lost 2; bases outside the gene matches: 8. The CDR3 DNA reads as TGTGCCAGCAGTGGACTAGGTTGGGTCACAGATACGCAGTATTTT. It yields the protein CASSGLGWVTDTQYF.

Notes on this clone: The junction and the germline gene differ at one end; a read error may be behind it. The chain employs TRBV3-1 (or the pseudogene TRBV3-2) and TRBJ1-6, with D perhaps matching TRBD1 (6 bases). The germline V gene has CDR1 LGHDT and CDR2 YNNKEL (reference sequence). The CDR3 loop spans 15 amino acids. As DNA, the CDR3 is TGTGCCAGCAGCCAAGGGCGGGGGGCGGTTTCACCCCTCCATTTT. It encodes CASSQGRGAVSPLHF.

Only one count was recorded for this clone. The chain combines TRBV10-3 with TRBJ1-1, with 7 bases aligning to TRBD1. The CDR3 length is 15 residues. CDR1 and CDR2 from the germline V gene are ENHRY and SYGVKD. Germline trimming cut 8 bases from V and 1 base from J; bases unmatched to any gene: 10. The CDR3 nucleotides are TGTGCCATCCGCCATGGCGGGACAGAGAACACTGAAGCTTTCTTT. Translating gives CAIRHGGTENTEAFF.

In this sample, this clone turned up once. The chain couples TRBV5-6 to TRBJ2-3; 11 nucleotides agree with TRBD2. Germline V lookup: CDR1 SGHDT, CDR2 YYEEEE. The CDR3 is 17 amino acids. J gave up 5 bases and V 1 base, and 9 bases lay outside the gene matches. CDR3 nucleotide sequence: TGTGCCAGCAGCTTGAGTGCTAAGACTAGCGGGATAGATACGCAGTATTTT. Protein sequence: CASSLSAKTSGIDTQYF.

This chain links TRBV15 with TRBJ1-6; 10 bases fit TRBD1. Germline-derived CDR1 and CDR2 are LNHNV and YYDKDF (reference sequence). V lost 3 bases to trimming and J lost 10 bases; unmatched junction nucleotides: 0. The CDR3 is 13 amino acids. Here the CDR3 reads CATSRDRGSPLHF. The CDR3 DNA is TGTGCCACCAGCAGGGACAGGGGGTCACCCCTCCACTTT.